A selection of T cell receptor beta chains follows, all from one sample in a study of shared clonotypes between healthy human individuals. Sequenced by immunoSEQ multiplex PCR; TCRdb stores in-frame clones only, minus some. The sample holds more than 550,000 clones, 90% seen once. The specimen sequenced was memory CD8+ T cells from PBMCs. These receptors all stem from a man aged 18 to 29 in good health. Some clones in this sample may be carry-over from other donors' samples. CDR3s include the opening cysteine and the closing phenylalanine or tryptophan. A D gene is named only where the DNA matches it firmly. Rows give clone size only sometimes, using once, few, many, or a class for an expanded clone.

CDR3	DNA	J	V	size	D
CAISDRLGTGSNTGELFF	TGTGCCATCAGTGATCGGTTGGGGACAGGATCGAACACCGGGGAGCTGTTTTTT	TRBJ2-2	TRBV10-3	once	TRBD1
CASSLDQTLGNIQYF	TGTGCCAGCAGCTTAGATCAGACTTTAGGAAACATTCAGTACTTC	TRBJ2-4	TRBV11-2	-	-
CASSARGNSYNEQFF	TGTGCCAGCAGTGCCAGGGGAAACTCCTACAATGAGCAGTTCTTC	TRBJ2-1	TRBV6-6	-	-
CASSPRPPGRGYTF	TGTGCCAGCAGTCCCCGACCCCCTGGGAGAGGCTACACCTTC	TRBJ1-2	TRBV28	-	-
CAWRSGVIAGELFF	TGTGCCTGGAGGTCTGGGGTAATTGCCGGGGAGCTGTTTTTT	TRBJ2-2	TRBV30	-	-
CASSGAGPYNEQFF	TGTGCCAGCAGCGGAGCGGGCCCCTACAATGAGCAGTTCTTC	TRBJ2-1	TRBV7-3	-	-
CASSGSGTGYEQYF	TGTGCCAGCAGCGGAAGCGGGACGGGATACGAGCAGTACTTC	TRBJ2-7	TRBV5-4	-	TRBD2
CASSPTGNTEAFF	TGTGCCAGCAGCCCCACAGGGAACACTGAAGCTTTCTTT	TRBJ1-1	TRBV7-9	-	-
CASSLWDRGDQPQHF	TGTGCCAGCAGTTTATGGGACAGGGGAGATCAGCCCCAGCATTTT	TRBJ1-5	TRBV28	once	TRBD1
CASSLRTSGSGETQYF	TGTGCCAGCAGTCTCCGGACTAGCGGGAGTGGGGAGACCCAGTACTTC	TRBJ2-5	TRBV27	-	TRBD2
CASSPGRANEAFF	TGTGCCAGCAGTCCCGGACGGGCCAACGAGGCTTTCTTT	TRBJ1-1	TRBV6-6	few	-
CASSLFSREVKVNRGNEQFF	TGCGCCAGCAGCTTGTTCTCGAGGGAGGTTAAGGTGAACCGAGGCAATGAGCAGTTCTTC	TRBJ2-1	TRBV5-1	-	-
CASSYGRDRGTLRGGYTF	TGTGCCAGCAGCTACGGGCGGGACAGGGGGACCCTCCGTGGGGGCTACACCTTC	TRBJ1-2	TRBV7-9	-	TRBD1
CAVEEETQYF	TGTGCCGTTGAAGAAGAGACCCAGTACTTC	TRBJ2-5	TRBV7-8	once	-
CASSFEVGQGEQYF	TGTGCCAGCAGCTTCGAGGTGGGGCAAGGGGAGCAGTACTTC	TRBJ2-7	TRBV27	-	-
CASSLYGTDGYTF	TGTGCCAGCAGTTTATACGGGACAGATGGCTACACCTTC	TRBJ1-2	TRBV27	-	TRBD1
CASSPEWELFF	TGTGCCAGCAGCCCAGAGTGGGAGCTGTTTTTT	TRBJ2-2	TRBV7-8	-	-
CASSTRDRGTYEQYF	TGTGCCAGCAGTACCCGGGACAGGGGAACGTACGAGCAGTACTTC	TRBJ2-7	TRBV27	-	TRBD1
CASSPSRGTQYF	TGTGCCAGCAGCCCGAGTCGAGGCACGCAGTATTTT	TRBJ2-3	TRBV7-9	-	-
CASSPLGDTQYF	TGCGCCAGCAGCCCCCTTGGAGATACGCAGTATTTT	TRBJ2-3	TRBV4-1	-	-
CASSLRVDSAYEQYF	TGTGCCAGCAGTTTGAGGGTAGACAGCGCCTACGAGCAGTACTTC	TRBJ2-7	TRBV28	-	-
CAWSVTGFSYNEQFF	TGTGCCTGGAGTGTAACGGGGTTCTCCTACAATGAGCAGTTCTTC	TRBJ2-1	TRBV30	once	-
CASSEDQTEQFF	TGCGCCAGCAGCGAAGACCAGACTGAGCAGTTCTTC	TRBJ2-1	TRBV4-3	-	-
CASSVSGTPSYEQYF	TGTGCCAGCAGCGTATCCGGGACACCTTCTTACGAGCAGTACTTC	TRBJ2-7	TRBV9	once	-
CASSAGDTQYF	TGCGCCAGCAGCGCGGGAGATACGCAGTATTTT	TRBJ2-3	TRBV5-1	-	-
CASSQVGGPSEETQYF	TGTGCCAGCAGTCAAGTGGGAGGACCGTCGGAAGAGACCCAGTACTTC	TRBJ2-5	TRBV28	-	-
CATSVTLSWGEDEQYF	TGTGCCACCAGCGTTACATTATCATGGGGGGAAGACGAGCAGTACTTC	TRBJ2-7	TRBV15	-	-
CASSSAGTDYNEQFF	TGTGCCAGCAGCTCGGCCGGAACGGACTACAATGAGCAGTTCTTC	TRBJ2-1	TRBV11-2	-	-
CASSAGLAGGHETQYF	TGCGCCAGCAGTGCCGGACTAGCGGGAGGCCACGAGACCCAGTACTTC	TRBJ2-5	TRBV10-1	-	TRBD2
CASIGTGGRGTEAFF	TGTGCCAGCATTGGGACAGGGGGCAGGGGCACTGAAGCTTTCTTT	TRBJ1-1	TRBV6-1	-	TRBD1
CAWSATTGGYEQYF	TGTGCCTGGAGCGCTACGACAGGGGGCTACGAGCAGTACTTC	TRBJ2-7	TRBV30	once	TRBD1
CAIEQGANYGYTF	TGTGCCATTGAACAGGGCGCGAACTATGGCTACACCTTC	TRBJ1-2	TRBV7-9	-	-
CASSDRGYEQYF	TGTGCCAGTAGTGACAGGGGTTACGAGCAGTACTTC	TRBJ2-7	TRBV19	-	TRBD1
CASSSQGGFLGETQYF	TGTGCCAGCAGCTCCCAGGGCGGCTTTTTGGGAGAGACCCAGTACTTC	TRBJ2-5	TRBV7-9	-	-
CASSLQLIAGGVNNEQFF	TGTGCCAGCAGTTTACAACTAATAGCGGGAGGAGTAAACAATGAGCAGTTCTTC	TRBJ2-1	TRBV28	-	TRBD2
CASSQGTGPGEQYF	TGCGCCAGCAGCCAAGGGACAGGGCCGGGCGAGCAGTACTTC	TRBJ2-7	TRBV4-3	-	TRBD1
CASSERGHSYEQYF	TGTGCCAGCAGTGAAAGGGGCCATTCCTACGAGCAGTACTTC	TRBJ2-7	TRBV25-1	once	-
CASSLRQGNQPQHF	TGTGCCAGCAGTCTTCGACAGGGGAATCAGCCCCAGCATTTT	TRBJ1-5	TRBV27	-	TRBD1
CASSPDVGPYNEQFF	TGCGCCAGCAGTCCCGACGTCGGGCCCTACAATGAGCAGTTCTTC	TRBJ2-1	TRBV4-3	-	-
CASRRTEGYEAFF	TGTGCCAGCAGAAGGACAGAGGGTTATGAAGCTTTCTTT	TRBJ1-1	TRBV27	-	-
CASSPRDFRYEQYF	TGTGCCAGCAGCCCCCGGGACTTTAGATACGAGCAGTACTTC	TRBJ2-7	TRBV7-9	-	-
CAISRGGGQETQYF	TGTGCCATCAGTCGAGGGGGCGGTCAAGAGACCCAGTACTTC	TRBJ2-5	TRBV10-3	-	TRBD1
CASSLTGAGLAEAFF	TGTGCCAGCAGTTTAACGGGGGCCGGGTTGGCTGAAGCTTTCTTT	TRBJ1-1	TRBV28	-	-
CASSYTGQLNTEAFF	TGTGCCAGCAGCTACACTGGACAGTTGAACACTGAAGCTTTCTTT	TRBJ1-1	TRBV7-9	-	-
CAHMDSGTETQYF	TGTGCCCACATGGATAGCGGGACGGAGACCCAGTACTTC	TRBJ2-5	TRBV6-6	-	TRBD2
CASSLAGGTYEQYF	TGTGCCAGCAGCCTAGCGGGAGGCACCTACGAGCAGTACTTC	TRBJ2-7	TRBV27	-	TRBD2
CASSLGVAGAPYNEQFF	TGTGCCAGCAGCCTGGGGGTAGCGGGAGCACCCTACAATGAGCAGTTCTTC	TRBJ2-1	TRBV13	-	TRBD2